Following are 26 T cell receptor beta chains from one sample sequenced in a study of regulatory T cells in long-lasting Graves disease. Library construction for TCR beta used iRepertoire HTBI primers and Arm-PCR of CDR3 regions. TCRdb re-derived calls from the multiplex PCR reads in MiXCR, one entry per CDR3 protein. Of approximately 400,000 distinct CDR3 sequences in the sample, approximately 15% were seen once. The time point was: newly diagnosed GD, antithyroid drugs for less than 3 months. Extracted RNA from PBMCs served as the source of the TCR library. Separately, the same data were catalogued under a study of T cells in Graves' hyperthyroidism and ophthalmopathy.

Sequenced here: peripheral blood mononuclear cells (PBMCs), sampled at new diagnosis, from a patient treated with antithyroid drugs. The receptors stem from a young woman with Graves disease.

The chain links TRBV5-1 to TRBJ1-5, with a weak D call TRBD1 (5 bases). Germline V CDR1 and CDR2: SGHRS, YFSETQ. This CDR3 contains 13 residues. Trimming shortened V by 3 bases and J by 5 bases, and 9 bases separated the two germline ends. The DNA of the CDR3 is TGCGCCAGCAGCTCCGTGGGGGATCAGCCCCAGCATTTT. It codes for CASSSVGDQPQHF.

This clonotype was seen only a few times. A single base is all that separates this from a far larger clone, so a read error is likely. The chain joins TRBV10-3 to TRBJ1-6, with D possibly TRBD1 on 5 matching bases. CDR3 length: 16 amino acids. CDR1 and CDR2 from the germline V gene are ENHRY and SYGVKD. Trimming left V 3 bases short and J 7 bases short, with 16 bases between. The CDR3 here is CAISEDLGVGNSPLHF. The CDR3 coding sequence is TGTGCCATCAGTGAAGATCTAGGGGTTGGAAATTCACCCCTCCACTTT.

This rearrangement joins TRBV27 to TRBJ2-5, with a tentative D call TRBD2 (7 bases). Per germline, CDR1 MNHEY and CDR2 SMNVEV (reference sequence). Between the trimmed V and J ends, which lost 6 bases and 1 base, there was a span of 21 bases. The CDR3 has 17 amino acids. CDR3 coding DNA: TGTGCCAGCAGCCCCTTACGGGGGGCCCTCTCCCAAGAGACCCAGTACTTC. Its protein is CASSPLRGALSQETQYF.

This clonotype was picked up many times. V is TRBV15 and J is TRBJ1-2; D uncertain. CDR1 LNHNV and CDR2 YYDKDF come from the germline V gene (reference sequence). This CDR3 has 15 amino acids. The V and J ends lost 7 bases and 4 bases respectively, with 19 bases between them. The CDR3 region is CATTRGPAPGYGYTF. CDR3 in DNA: TGTGCCACCACCCGTGGCCCGGCTCCGGGCTATGGCTACACCTTC.

This clonotype showed up many times. The gene calls are TRBV2 and TRBJ2-7, with 7 positions matching TRBD2. This CDR3 is built from 14 residues. Trimming removed 10 bases from V and 5 bases from J; junction bases left unmatched: 14. Germline V gene data show CDR1 as SNHLY and CDR2 as FYNNEI. The CDR3 coding sequence is TGTGCCAACGTGGGGAGGGGTAGCGGCCACGAGCAGTACTTC. It is translated as CANVGRGSGHEQYF.

In its sample, this clonotype was seen a few times. The V gene is TRBV7-9, the J gene TRBJ1-4; TRBD1 agrees at 7 bases. The V gene end was trimmed by 3 bases and the J gene end by 6 bases; junction bases not matched to a gene: 7. The CDR3 loop spans 15 amino acids. The germline V gene has CDR1 SEHNR and CDR2 FQNEAQ (reference sequence). Here the CDR3 reads CASSFPTGVDEKLFF. CDR3 in DNA: TGTGCCAGCAGCTTCCCTACAGGGGTAGATGAAAAACTGTTTTTT.

At least ten counts were recorded for this clonotype. V is TRBV30 and J is TRBJ2-1, with D hard to call. The CDR3 runs to 11 residues. Germline CDR1 is GTSNPN and CDR2 is SVGIG (reference sequence). The V end lost 1 base, the J end lost 8 bases, and 6 bases lay between the germline ends. CDR3 loop: CAWSEGYEQFF. The DNA for the CDR3 is TGTGCCTGGAGTGAAGGGTATGAGCAGTTCTTC.

The J gene is TRBJ2-1, the V gene TRBV5-1; the match to TRBD2 covers 13 bases. Germline loops: CDR1 SGHRS, CDR2 YFSETQ. There are 16 residues in the CDR3. V lost 2 bases and J lost 5; bases outside the gene matches: 4. The CDR3 protein is CASSLLLAGGNNEQFF. CDR3 nucleotides: TGCGCCAGCAGCTTATTACTAGCGGGAGGGAACAATGAGCAGTTCTTC.

The chain has TRBV11-1 and TRBJ2-7, with 9 bases matching TRBD1. Per the germline V gene, CDR1 is SGHAT and CDR2 is FQDESV (reference sequence). With 5 bases clipped from V and 6 bases from J, the junction kept 5 bases outside the gene matches. CDR3 size: 13 residues. CDR3 sequence (DNA): TGTGCCAGCAGCCCACGGGACAGGGTCGAGCAGTACTTC. Its protein is CASSPRDRVEQYF.

This clonotype has more than one count but fewer than ten. A read error may be the cause here, since a much bigger clone is one base away. This chain joins TRBV20-1 and TRBJ2-1; D not certain. CDR3 length: 14 residues. Trimming removed 7 bases from V and 7 bases from J, with 20 bases in between. Germline loops: CDR1 DFQATT, CDR2 SNEGSKA (reference sequence). The DNA for the CDR3 is TGCAGTGTGTCGGTCACAGAGAGTCGGAATGAGCAGTTCTTC. Its translation is CSVSVTESRNEQFF.

There are many counts of this clonotype. The chain joins TRBV20-1 to TRBJ1-5; 7 bases are a match to TRBD1. J gave up 0 bases and V 6 bases, and 5 bases lay outside the gene matches. The CDR3 runs 14 residues. Looked up from germline, CDR1 is DFQATT and CDR2 is SNEGSKA (reference sequence). This CDR3 is CSAPGQSSNQPQHF. DNA of the CDR3: TGCAGTGCGCCGGGACAGTCTAGCAATCAGCCCCAGCATTTT.

This rearrangement joins TRBV30 to TRBJ1-5; D perhaps matches TRBD1 (5 bases). Trimming removed 1 base from V and 2 bases from J, with 12 bases in between. CDR1 is GTSNPN and CDR2 is SVGIG in the germline V gene (reference sequence). The length of the CDR3 is 15 residues. CDR3 residues: CAWSGGLGGNQPQHF. CDR3 nucleotide sequence: TGTGCCTGGAGTGGGGGCCTAGGCGGCAATCAGCCCCAGCATTTT.

The rearrangement joins TRBV5-1 to TRBJ1-6, with D possibly being TRBD1 (5 bases). Germline values: CDR1 SGHRS, CDR2 YFSETQ. This CDR3 has 13 residues. Trimming removed 7 bases at V and 5 bases at J, with 10 bases between. CDR3: CASGGTDNSPLHF. The CDR3 DNA reads as TGCGCCAGCGGCGGGACTGATAATTCACCCCTCCACTTT.

This clonotype was detected only a few times. The chain combines TRBV7-6 with TRBJ2-3; the D is unclear. The CDR3 is made up of 13 amino acids. Germline CDR1 and CDR2: SGHVS and FNYEAQ. Trimming cost V 5 bases and J 4 bases, with 10 bases left between them. The CDR3 bases are TGTGCCAGCAGCGCGGAGCTGGCAGATACGCAGTATTTT. This encodes CASSAELADTQYF.

This clonotype has at least ten counts. The V call is TRBV11-2, the J call TRBJ2-5; D may be TRBD1 (5 bases). The germline V and J ends were trimmed by 0 bases and 9 bases, with 11 bases remaining between them. The CDR3 length is 13 residues. From germline, CDR1 is SGHAT and CDR2 FQNNGV. CDR3 nucleotides: TGTGCCAGCAGCTTAGAAGGGCAGGGTTCCCAGTACTTC. As protein: CASSLEGQGSQYF. The variable domain in full, with the rest retrieved from reference TRBV11-2 and TRBJ2-5, is EAGVAQSPRYKIIEKRQSVAFWCNPISGHATLYWYQQILGQGPKLLIQFQNNGVVDDSQLPKDRFSAERLKGVDSTLKIQPAKLEDSAVYLCASSLEGQGSQYFGPGTRLLVL.

This clonotype was observed a few times. This chain connects TRBV6-1 to TRBJ2-7; 9 nucleotides line up with TRBD2. The CDR3 is 15 amino acids. The V gene's germline CDR1 is MNHNS and CDR2 SASEGT. Losses at the gene ends were 4 bases for V and 0 bases for J; bases not matched to a gene: 4. Here the CDR3 reads CASSVLAGSSYEQYF. The DNA of the CDR3 is TGTGCCAGCAGTGTCCTAGCGGGAAGCTCCTACGAGCAGTACTTC.

V is TRBV20-1 and J is TRBJ1-4, with a tentative D call TRBD1 (5 bases). CDR3 length equals 15 residues. V lost 5 bases and J lost 0, with 13 bases in between. Germline CDR1 DFQATT, CDR2 SNEGSKA (reference sequence). DNA for the CDR3: TGCAGTGCTGGTGGACAACCAGCAACTAATGAAAAACTGTTTTTT. Amino acid sequence: CSAGGQPATNEKLFF.

This clonotype was recorded at least ten times. The V and J genes are TRBV6-5 and TRBJ1-3; D is possibly TRBD1 (6 bases). The germline gives CDR1 MNHEY, CDR2 SVGAGI. CDR3 length equals 16 residues. Trimming cost V 2 bases and J 0 bases, with 11 bases left between them. The CDR3 DNA reads TGTGCCAGCAGTTACAGACAGGATAGCTCTGGAAACACCATATATTTT. This translates into CASSYRQDSSGNTIYF.

This clonotype has a count of ten or more. This chain uses TRBV28 with TRBJ2-3, with D perhaps assigned TRBD1 or TRBD2 (5 bases each). TRBJ2-7 matches the DNA end more closely, so the J call is doubtful. This CDR3 comprises 14 residues. CDR1 is MDHEN, CDR2 SYDVKM, per germline. The CDR3 is CASRDRDGYYEQYF. The DNA of the CDR3 is TGTGCCAGCAGGGACCGGGACGGCTACTACGAGCAGTACTTC.

This clonotype has ten or more counts. The gene calls are TRBV7-8 and TRBJ2-3; either TRBD1 or TRBD2 may fit D (5 bases each). V lost 5 bases and J lost 2, with 14 bases in between. The CDR3 loop spans 15 amino acids. From germline, CDR1 is SGHVS and CDR2 FQNEAQ. The CDR3, as DNA: TGTGCCAGCAGCACAAGGGACGGCCACACAGATACGCAGTATTTT. It yields the protein CASSTRDGHTDTQYF.

This clonotype appeared many times. The chain has TRBV10-3 and TRBJ1-1; 9 bases are shared with TRBD1. This CDR3 comprises 15 residues. The germline CDR1 and CDR2 sequences are ENHRY and SYGVKD. V trimming: 10 bases; J trimming: 1 base; junction bases outside the gene matches: 10. CDR3 amino acids: CATNPMGQGNTEAFF. The CDR3 DNA reads as TGTGCCACCAACCCCATGGGACAGGGGAACACTGAAGCTTTCTTT.

This clonotype was seen at least ten times. This chain joins TRBV20-1 and TRBJ2-7; D perhaps matches TRBD2 (6 bases). Trimming pared 3 bases from V and 5 bases from J, leaving 8 bases between. Germline lookup yields CDR1 DFQATT and CDR2 SNEGSKA (reference sequence). The CDR3 has 11 residues. This chain's CDR3 is CSASGSHEQYF. DNA of the CDR3: TGCAGTGCTAGCGGGAGCCACGAGCAGTACTTC.

This clonotype was seen repeatedly, ten times or more. The rearrangement links TRBV2 to TRBJ2-1; no clear D gene. Trimming pared 1 base from V and 8 bases from J, leaving 9 bases between. CDR3 size: 13 residues. Germline V CDR1 and CDR2: SNHLY, FYNNEI. The CDR3 DNA reads TGTGCCAGCAGTGAAGGCCCTGCTGATGAGCAGTTCTTC. This translates into CASSEGPADEQFF.

The table lists this clonotype with many counts. V gene TRBV11-2 combines with J gene TRBJ2-7; 7 positions agree with TRBD2. The V and J ends lost 3 bases and 4 bases, in that order; junction bases with no gene match: 6. The V gene's germline CDR1 is SGHAT and CDR2 FQNNGV. The CDR3 spans 14 residues. CDR3 region: CASSFGRVSYEQYF. CDR3 nucleotides: TGTGCCAGCAGCTTTGGGAGGGTTTCTTACGAGCAGTACTTC.

This clonotype was seen ten or more times. The chain employs TRBV28 and TRBJ2-1; 14 bases align to TRBD2. The ends lost 5 bases at V and 6 bases at J; junction bases unmatched: 6. CDR1 and CDR2 from the germline V gene are MDHEN and SYDVKM. This CDR3 is 16 amino acids long. CDR3 in amino acids: CASSHGLAGGLNEQFF. The CDR3 region has the DNA TGTGCCAGCAGTCACGGACTAGCGGGAGGTCTCAATGAGCAGTTCTTC.

The table lists this clonotype with many counts. The chain is built from TRBV20-1 and TRBJ2-3, with 10 bases that match TRBD2. This CDR3 region has 14 residues. Germline assignment: CDR1 DFQATT and CDR2 SNEGSKA (reference sequence). Trimming removed 6 bases from V and 4 bases from J; junction bases left unmatched: 7. For the CDR3, the DNA is TGCAGTGCCCAACTAGCGGGGCGCGCAGATACGCAGTATTTT. Its translation: CSAQLAGRADTQYF.